This is a list of T cell receptor beta chains from one sample in a study of CXCR3-negative and CXCR3-positive naive CD8 T cells. Following a re-call of the 5' RACE reads, TCRdb has one entry per CDR3 protein and lacks DNA. The clone table shows about 58,000 distinct CDR3 sequences, with the ten largest holding 0.42%. The sequenced sample was naive CXCR3- CD8+ T cells from blood. The receptors originated from a human donor in good health. Some clones in this sample may be carry-over from other donors' samples. Each CDR3 is given with its conserved first and last residue. Each record gives: V gene, J gene, CDR3 protein.

TRBV29-1	TRBJ1-2	CSVEEGGIYGYTF
TRBV5-1	TRBJ1-1	CASSLDRGQLEYTEAFF
TRBV12-3/TRBV12-4	TRBJ1-5	CASSTRRNNQPQHF
TRBV27	TRBJ2-3	CASRPAGVSTDTQYF
TRBV29-1	TRBJ1-1	CSGGPGAVTEAFF
TRBV28	TRBJ2-7	CASSASRTSYEQYF
TRBV6-2/TRBV6-3	TRBJ1-5	CASTQEIINQPQHF
TRBV28	TRBJ2-5	CASSLYGQVEETQYF
TRBV6-2/TRBV6-3	TRBJ2-7	CASSWYGPGSYEQYF
TRBV28	TRBJ1-4	CASSLIGGASSGKLFF
TRBV7-9	TRBJ2-7	CASSLPTDRPTYEQYF
TRBV5-1	TRBJ2-3	CASSTATGGTDTQYF
TRBV19	TRBJ2-7	CASSTDASYEQYF
TRBV29-1	TRBJ1-2	CSAEITGDPNYGYTF
TRBV28	TRBJ2-5	CASTHPWDQETQYF
TRBV7-2	TRBJ1-2	CASSSPGRSYGYTF
TRBV7-9	TRBJ2-1	CASSLVGGGYNEQFF
TRBV6-2/TRBV6-3	TRBJ2-7	CASSYSIVHEQYF
TRBV7-9	TRBJ2-1	CASIQGGLRSYNEQFF
TRBV28	TRBJ2-5	CASNKEVQETQYF
TRBV29-1	TRBJ2-5	CSVLTGWEETQYF
TRBV12-3/TRBV12-4	TRBJ2-1	CASSPSTGTGIHNEQFF
TRBV6-5	TRBJ2-3	CASSYRFSTDTQYF
TRBV25-1	TRBJ1-1	CASSEWGKNTEAFF
TRBV2	TRBJ2-7	CASRTPETFSYEQYF
TRBV3-1	TRBJ2-1	CASREAYSYNEQFF
TRBV28	TRBJ2-1	CASSFMDRLNNEQFF
TRBV29-1	TRBJ1-2	CSVDDRSGGGYGYTF
TRBV6-2/TRBV6-3	TRBJ2-1	CASRPFSYNEQFF
TRBV12-3/TRBV12-4	TRBJ2-7	CASSSRLLGVEQYF
TRBV14	TRBJ2-2	CASSQPPGTGDPGELFF
TRBV7-9	TRBJ2-5	CASSSLTRSQETQYF
TRBV5-4	TRBJ2-5	CASSLGPGQGAETQYF
TRBV12-3/TRBV12-4	TRBJ2-7	CASSPRTGTSYEQYF
TRBV11-2	TRBJ2-5	CASSSVLLAGGGTQYF
TRBV7-3	TRBJ1-1	CASSLSGTGWTEAFF
TRBV28	TRBJ2-2	CASRGASGLTGELFF
TRBV7-9	TRBJ2-3	CASSLGGYGTDTQYF
TRBV4-1	TRBJ2-2	CASSQDPYRGMFTGELFF
TRBV18	TRBJ1-5	CASSPVPGTVDSEFGNQPQHF
TRBV19	TRBJ2-7	CASGETSSYEQYF
TRBV29-1	TRBJ2-7	CSVRQGFTYEQYF
TRBV6-4	TRBJ1-1	CASSDLPSTEAFF
TRBV5-6	TRBJ2-5	CASSLGVGSGTQYF